Listed below are T cell receptor beta chains from one sample, sequenced in a study of CD8+ T cells in alopecia areata. Measured with immunoSEQ multiplex PCR; TCRdb has only the in-frame clones, and not every one. The table shows around 180,000 clones, with around three fifths occurring only once. Material: CD4+ T cells sorted from blood, obtained at week 24, from a patient treated with tofacitinib. The receptors here all came from a human donor with alopecia areata. Each CDR3 is given with its conserved first and last residue. The order of the fields is CDR3 length, J gene, V gene, D gene, clone size, CDR3 protein, CDR3 DNA. A D gene is named only where the DNA matches it firmly. Only part of the rows carry a size: once, few, many, or a class if the clone is expanded.

len: 14; j_gene: TRBJ1-2; v_gene: TRBV30; d_gene: TRBD1; abundance: -; CDR3aa: CAWSVSVGQGGYTF; CDR3nt: TGTGCCTGGAGTGTCTCGGTAGGACAGGGAGGCTACACCTTC
len: 16; j_gene: TRBJ2-3; v_gene: TRBV4-1; d_gene: -; abundance: many; CDR3aa: CASSQVNLVATDTQYF; CDR3nt: TGCGCCAGCAGCCAAGTTAATTTGGTAGCGACAGATACGCAGTATTTT
len: 12; j_gene: TRBJ2-2; v_gene: TRBV29-1; d_gene: -; abundance: -; CDR3aa: CSVEGPTGELFF; CDR3nt: TGCAGCGTTGAGGGCCCCACCGGGGAGCTGTTTTTT
len: 15; j_gene: TRBJ1-4; v_gene: TRBV7-6; d_gene: -; abundance: -; CDR3aa: CASSPRRASNEKLFF; CDR3nt: TGTGCCAGCAGCCCCCGCCGAGCTTCTAATGAAAAACTGTTTTTT
len: 15; j_gene: TRBJ2-7; v_gene: TRBV14; d_gene: -; abundance: -; CDR3aa: CASSQELGSYYEQYF; CDR3nt: TGTGCCAGCAGCCAAGAGCTTGGCAGCTACTACGAGCAGTACTTC
len: 13; j_gene: TRBJ2-5; v_gene: TRBV29-1; d_gene: -; abundance: few; CDR3aa: CSVEYHQQETQYF; CDR3nt: TGCAGCGTTGAATATCACCAACAAGAGACCCAGTACTTC
len: 11; j_gene: TRBJ1-1; v_gene: TRBV29-1; d_gene: -; abundance: -; CDR3aa: CSVVRDTEAFF; CDR3nt: TGCAGCGTTGTCCGCGACACTGAAGCTTTCTTT
len: 11; j_gene: TRBJ2-5; v_gene: TRBV2; d_gene: -; abundance: -; CDR3aa: CASRGQETQYF; CDR3nt: TGTGCCAGCCGGGGGCAAGAGACCCAGTACTTC
len: 14; j_gene: TRBJ2-3; v_gene: TRBV30; d_gene: TRBD2; abundance: -; CDR3aa: CASTSGGPTDTQYF; CDR3nt: TGTGCCTCGACTAGCGGGGGGCCCACAGATACGCAGTATTTT
len: 14; j_gene: TRBJ1-1; v_gene: TRBV29-1; d_gene: -; abundance: -; CDR3aa: CSVEFRQANTEAFF; CDR3nt: TGCAGCGTTGAGTTCCGACAGGCGAACACTGAAGCTTTCTTT
len: 14; j_gene: TRBJ2-7; v_gene: TRBV6-5; d_gene: -; abundance: -; CDR3aa: CASRPRRVSYEQYF; CDR3nt: TGTGCCAGCAGACCTCGCCGCGTCTCCTACGAGCAGTACTTC
len: 14; j_gene: TRBJ2-1; v_gene: TRBV10-2; d_gene: TRBD2; abundance: -; CDR3aa: CASRETSGGAALVF; CDR3nt: TGCGCCAGCAGGGAAACCAGCGGGGGGGCGGCACTGGTCTTC
len: 18; j_gene: TRBJ2-2; v_gene: TRBV15; d_gene: -; abundance: -; CDR3aa: CATSRDRGDSLNTGELFF; CDR3nt: TGTGCCACCAGCAGAGATCGTGGAGACAGCTTGAACACCGGGGAGCTGTTTTTT
len: 14; j_gene: TRBJ2-1; v_gene: TRBV29-1; d_gene: -; abundance: -; CDR3aa: CSGKWGGQSNEQFF; CDR3nt: TGCAGCGGGAAATGGGGGGGCCAATCCAATGAGCAGTTCTTC
len: 14; j_gene: TRBJ1-1; v_gene: TRBV7-2; d_gene: -; abundance: -; CDR3aa: CASSPGPPNTEAFF; CDR3nt: TGTGCCAGCAGCCCGGGACCCCCGAACACTGAAGCTTTCTTT
len: 15; j_gene: TRBJ1-1; v_gene: TRBV18; d_gene: -; abundance: few; CDR3aa: CASSVRDGANTEAFF; CDR3nt: TGTGCCAGCTCAGTCAGGGACGGGGCGAACACTGAAGCTTTCTTT
len: 15; j_gene: TRBJ2-2; v_gene: TRBV4-1; d_gene: -; abundance: -; CDR3aa: CASSPVGPNTGELFF; CDR3nt: TGCGCCAGCAGCCCCGTGGGCCCGAACACCGGGGAGCTGTTTTTT
len: 15; j_gene: TRBJ1-2; v_gene: TRBV30; d_gene: -; abundance: -; CDR3aa: CAWSVPGASNYGYTF; CDR3nt: TGTGCCTGGAGTGTGCCGGGGGCTAGTAACTATGGCTACACCTTC
len: 13; j_gene: TRBJ2-5; v_gene: TRBV29-1; d_gene: -; abundance: few; CDR3aa: CSVVTLNQETQYF; CDR3nt: TGCAGCGTTGTAACGCTGAACCAAGAGACCCAGTACTTC
len: 13; j_gene: TRBJ1-1; v_gene: TRBV30; d_gene: -; abundance: once; CDR3aa: CAWSVQGYTEAFF; CDR3nt: TGTGCCTGGAGTGTCCAGGGATACACTGAAGCTTTCTTT
len: 14; j_gene: TRBJ1-6; v_gene: TRBV10-3; d_gene: -; abundance: -; CDR3aa: CAISESMGNSPLHF; CDR3nt: TGTGCCATCAGTGAGTCGATGGGCAATTCACCCCTCCACTTT
len: 15; j_gene: TRBJ2-1; v_gene: TRBV7-2; d_gene: -; abundance: -; CDR3aa: CASSLERLLHNEQFF; CDR3nt: TGTGCCAGCAGCTTAGAACGCTTACTCCACAATGAGCAGTTCTTC
len: 15; j_gene: TRBJ2-3; v_gene: TRBV7-2; d_gene: TRBD1; abundance: -; CDR3aa: CASSLARTGSDTQYF; CDR3nt: TGTGCCAGCAGCTTAGCCAGGACAGGGTCAGATACGCAGTATTTT
len: 12; j_gene: TRBJ1-2; v_gene: TRBV30; d_gene: -; abundance: -; CDR3aa: CAWSGGNYGYTF; CDR3nt: TGTGCCTGGAGTGGGGGTAACTATGGCTACACCTTC
len: 15; j_gene: TRBJ2-7; v_gene: TRBV6-1; d_gene: TRBD2; abundance: -; CDR3aa: CASSEVRGSFYEQYF; CDR3nt: TGTGCCAGCAGTGAAGTGCGGGGGTCTTTCTACGAGCAGTACTTC
len: 15; j_gene: TRBJ1-4; v_gene: TRBV5-1; d_gene: TRBD1; abundance: -; CDR3aa: CASSSLTGEGEKLFF; CDR3nt: TGCGCCAGCAGCTCCCTAACAGGGGAGGGTGAAAAACTGTTTTTT
len: 11; j_gene: TRBJ2-7; v_gene: TRBV20-1; d_gene: -; abundance: -; CDR3aa: CSAWSSYEQYF; CDR3nt: TGCAGTGCCTGGAGCTCCTACGAGCAGTACTTC
len: 15; j_gene: TRBJ1-2; v_gene: TRBV18; d_gene: TRBD1; abundance: few; CDR3aa: CASSAMSGTDYGYTF; CDR3nt: TGTGCCAGCTCAGCTATGTCCGGGACAGACTATGGCTACACCTTC
len: 13; j_gene: TRBJ1-2; v_gene: TRBV15; d_gene: -; abundance: -; CDR3aa: CATSTLLDYGYTF; CDR3nt: TGTGCCACCAGCACCCTCCTGGACTATGGCTACACCTTC
len: 16; j_gene: TRBJ2-5; v_gene: TRBV5-1; d_gene: TRBD1; abundance: -; CDR3aa: CASSLTGGFSQETQYF; CDR3nt: TGCGCCAGCAGCTTAACAGGGGGCTTCTCCCAAGAGACCCAGTACTTC
len: 15; j_gene: TRBJ2-1; v_gene: TRBV29-1; d_gene: TRBD1; abundance: few; CDR3aa: CSVEGDRGSNNEQFF; CDR3nt: TGCAGCGTTGAAGGGGACAGGGGGTCCAACAATGAGCAGTTCTTC
len: 14; j_gene: TRBJ1-2; v_gene: TRBV4-2; d_gene: -; abundance: -; CDR3aa: CASSQPDSDYGYTF; CDR3nt: TGTGCCAGCAGCCAGCCGGACAGCGACTATGGCTACACCTTC
len: 15; j_gene: TRBJ2-3; v_gene: TRBV7-3; d_gene: TRBD2; abundance: -; CDR3aa: CASSWYGGSTDTQYF; CDR3nt: TGTGCCAGCTCTTGGTACGGGGGGTCCACAGATACGCAGTATTTT
len: 15; j_gene: TRBJ2-1; v_gene: TRBV30; d_gene: -; abundance: -; CDR3aa: CAWSDGDGTGHEQFF; CDR3nt: TGTGCCTGGAGTGACGGTGACGGAACAGGTCATGAGCAGTTCTTC
len: 16; j_gene: TRBJ1-1; v_gene: TRBV6-5; d_gene: -; abundance: -; CDR3aa: CASSYAVTRSNTEAFF; CDR3nt: TGTGCCAGCAGTTACGCAGTTACACGGTCCAACACTGAAGCTTTCTTT
len: 13; j_gene: TRBJ2-7; v_gene: TRBV5-1; d_gene: -; abundance: -; CDR3aa: CASSLARSYEQYF; CDR3nt: TGCGCCAGCAGCTTGGCGAGATCCTACGAGCAGTACTTC
len: 13; j_gene: TRBJ2-5; v_gene: TRBV29-1; d_gene: -; abundance: -; CDR3aa: CSVGRTTQETQYF; CDR3nt: TGCAGCGTTGGAAGGACAACTCAAGAGACCCAGTACTTC
len: 14; j_gene: TRBJ2-5; v_gene: TRBV18; d_gene: -; abundance: -; CDR3aa: CASSPGQVQETQYF; CDR3nt: TGTGCCAGCTCACCGGGGCAGGTTCAAGAGACCCAGTACTTC
len: 14; j_gene: TRBJ1-5; v_gene: TRBV19; d_gene: -; abundance: few; CDR3aa: CASSEQGFGQPQHF; CDR3nt: TGTGCCAGTAGCGAACAGGGATTCGGGCAGCCCCAGCATTTT
len: 13; j_gene: TRBJ1-2; v_gene: TRBV25-1; d_gene: TRBD1; abundance: -; CDR3aa: CASSGQGNYGYTF; CDR3nt: TGTGCCAGCAGTGGACAGGGGAACTATGGCTACACCTTC
len: 18; j_gene: TRBJ1-5; v_gene: TRBV7-8; d_gene: TRBD1; abundance: -; CDR3aa: CASSLGNSGTVGNQPQHF; CDR3nt: TGTGCCAGCAGCTTAGGTAATTCCGGGACAGTCGGCAATCAGCCCCAGCATTTT
len: 14; j_gene: TRBJ2-7; v_gene: TRBV25-1; d_gene: -; abundance: -; CDR3aa: CASSRAGRRWEQYF; CDR3nt: TGTGCCAGCAGTAGAGCAGGGAGAAGGTGGGAGCAGTACTTC
len: 13; j_gene: TRBJ2-1; v_gene: TRBV30; d_gene: TRBD2; abundance: -; CDR3aa: CAWKGSGMNEQFF; CDR3nt: TGTGCCTGGAAAGGTAGCGGGATGAATGAGCAGTTCTTC
len: 14; j_gene: TRBJ2-1; v_gene: TRBV30; d_gene: TRBD2; abundance: -; CDR3aa: CAWSGLAPYNEQFF; CDR3nt: TGTGCCTGGAGTGGACTAGCGCCCTACAATGAGCAGTTCTTC
len: 14; j_gene: TRBJ1-2; v_gene: TRBV5-6; d_gene: TRBD1; abundance: -; CDR3aa: CASSQWDRPYGYTF; CDR3nt: TGTGCCAGCAGCCAATGGGACAGGCCCTATGGCTACACCTTC
len: 12; j_gene: TRBJ1-2; v_gene: TRBV6-6; d_gene: -; abundance: -; CDR3aa: CASSPGAYGYTF; CDR3nt: TGTGCCAGCAGTCCTGGGGCGTATGGCTACACCTTC
len: 14; j_gene: TRBJ2-3; v_gene: TRBV7-2; d_gene: -; abundance: -; CDR3aa: CASSLGAYTDTQYF; CDR3nt: TGTGCCAGCAGCCTCGGTGCCTACACAGATACGCAGTATTTT